The 28 T cell receptor beta chains below were found in one sample sequenced in a study of naive and memory T cell subsets. Two oligonucleotides, mixed equimolar, formed the beta constant-region primer covering TRBC1 and TRBC2. Using its own MiXCR run on the UMI-ligation and nested PCR reads, TCRdb lists one record per CDR3 protein. This sample yields 23,000 or so distinct CDR3 sequences, of which about 10% are seen a single time; roughly 18% belongs to the top ten. Sample: central memory CD8+ T cells from blood. These receptor sequences come from a human donor in good health.

This clonotype showed up just a few times. CDR3 in amino acids: CASSVGTLAGPQETQYF. CDR3 DNA: TGTGCCAGCAGCGTAGGAACGCTAGCGGGACCCCAAGAGACCCAGTACTTC. This chain connects TRBV9 to TRBJ2-5; TRBD2 matches at 9 bases. Germline V gives CDR1 SGDLS, CDR2 YYNGEE. Trimming cost V 0 bases and J 1 base; bases outside gene matches: 7. The CDR3 has 17 amino acids.

This chain joins TRBV7-6 and TRBJ2-1; 10 bases are shared with TRBD2. The CDR3 has 17 residues. Germline V gives CDR1 SGHVS, CDR2 FNYEAQ. Trimming cost V 4 bases and J 4 bases; bases outside gene matches: 10. The CDR3 reads CASSSKAGGPVYNEQFF. The CDR3 coding sequence is TGTGCCAGCAGCTCGAAAGCGGGAGGGCCGGTTTACAATGAGCAGTTCTTC.

The V gene is TRBV12-3 or TRBV12-4, the J gene TRBJ1-1, with D uncertain. This CDR3 has 13 amino acids. V lost 10 bases to trimming and J lost 5 bases, with 17 bases between them. In nucleotides, the CDR3 is TGTGCCACAGCCGTGGGAGAGGGAACTGAAGCTTTCTTT. Encoded protein: CATAVGEGTEAFF.

This clonotype was seen many times. The rearrangement links TRBV27 to TRBJ1-2; D unclear. The V end lost 5 bases, the J end lost 6 bases, and 13 bases lay between the germline ends. Germline CDR1 is MNHEY and CDR2 is SMNVEV (reference sequence). CDR3 length: 13 residues. In nucleotides, the CDR3 is TGTGCCAGCAGTCGCCGGGTTCTAGATGGCTACACCTTC. It translates to CASSRRVLDGYTF.

This clonotype was recorded at least ten times. This chain uses TRBV27 with TRBJ1-1; perhaps TRBD1 as D (5 bases). V was shortened by 5 bases and J by 4 bases, with 14 bases between the two germline ends. CDR1 and CDR2 (germline): MNHEY, SMNVEV (reference sequence). The CDR3 consists of 14 residues. For the CDR3, the DNA is TGTGCCAGCAGTCACAGCGGGGGTTTCACTGAAGCTTTCTTT. Encoded protein: CASSHSGGFTEAFF.

This CDR3 is CASSPDGYEQYF. For the CDR3, the DNA is TGTGCCAGCAGTCCGGACGGCTACGAGCAGTACTTC. The V and J genes are TRBV6-2 or TRBV6-3 and TRBJ2-7; unclear D gene. V lost 5 bases, J lost 3 bases, and 8 bases lay in between. CDR3 length: 12 amino acids. The germline V gene has CDR1 MNHEY and CDR2 SVGEGT.

The chain links TRBV5-5 to TRBJ2-7, with D unresolved. CDR3 length equals 14 residues. Trimming removed 3 bases at V and 3 bases at J, with 13 bases between. Germline V gene sequence: CDR1 SGHKS, CDR2 YYEKEE (reference sequence). The chain's CDR3 is CASSSRLGYYEQYF. CDR3 DNA sequence: TGTGCCAGCAGCTCACGACTCGGATACTACGAGCAGTACTTC. The whole variable domain, filled in from reference TRBV5-5 and TRBJ2-7, reads DAGVTQSPTHLIKTRGQQVTLRCSPISGHKSVSWYQQVLGQGPQFIFQYYEKEERGRGNFPDRFSARQFPNYSSELNVNALLLGDSALYLCASSSRLGYYEQYFGPGTRLTVT.

The chain couples TRBV11-2 to TRBJ2-2; 7 bases fit TRBD1. This CDR3 is built from 13 residues. V shed 5 bases and J 7 bases; nucleotides not matched to a gene: 4. Germline assignment: CDR1 SGHAT and CDR2 FQNNGV. The CDR3 protein is CASSPRQGGELFF. CDR3 DNA: TGTGCCAGCAGCCCACGACAGGGCGGGGAGCTGTTTTTT. Variable domain in full (rest from reference TRBV11-2 and TRBJ2-2): EAGVAQSPRYKIIEKRQSVAFWCNPISGHATLYWYQQILGQGPKLLIQFQNNGVVDDSQLPKDRFSAERLKGVDSTLKIQPAKLEDSAVYLCASSPRQGGELFFGEGSRLTVL.

This clonotype occurred many times. The chain is built from TRBV15 and TRBJ2-1; 7 nucleotides agree with TRBD1. The CDR3 runs to 16 residues. Germline V CDR1 and CDR2: LNHNV, YYDKDF (reference sequence). After removal of 0 bases from V and 6 bases from J, the junction contained 8 bases not matched to a gene. This CDR3 is CATSRDNRGRGNEQFF. The CDR3 DNA follows: TGTGCCACCAGCAGAGACAACAGGGGCAGGGGCAATGAGCAGTTCTTC.

This clonotype was seen a few times. Written as DNA, the CDR3 is TGTGCCAGCAGCCAAGATCGTCGGAGACTAGCGGGAGGGGCGACCACAGATACGCAGTATTTT. Translated, it gives CASSQDRRRLAGGATTDTQYF. This sequence joins TRBV3-1 and TRBJ2-3; TRBD2 agrees at 14 bases. Germline V CDR1 and CDR2: LGHDT, YNNKEL (reference sequence). The CDR3 runs to 21 residues. J gave up 2 bases and V 0 bases, and 13 bases lay outside the gene matches.

This clonotype was counted between two and nine times. This chain links TRBV6-6 with TRBJ2-3, with 7 bases aligning to TRBD2. J lost 0 bases, V lost 0 bases, and 3 bases had no gene match. Germline CDR1 MNHNY, CDR2 SVGAGI (reference sequence). The CDR3 covers 16 residues. CDR3 residues: CASSYSRGSSTDTQYF. The CDR3 bases are TGTGCCAGCAGTTACTCTCGCGGGAGTAGCACAGATACGCAGTATTTT.

This clonotype was seen a few times. A much bigger clone sits one base away, suggesting this may be a read error. DNA of the CDR3: TGTGCCAGCAGCTGGCAGGTTACGAGAGAGCAGTACTTC. It codes for CASSWQVTREQYF. The J gene is TRBJ2-7, the V gene TRBV7-9; D call uncertain. This CDR3 is built from 13 residues. Looked up from germline, CDR1 is SEHNR and CDR2 is FQNEAQ (reference sequence). Trimming shortened V by 4 bases and J by 7 bases, and 14 bases separated the two germline ends.

This clonotype was seen only once. The V call is TRBV20-1, the J call TRBJ2-7, with D uncertain. This CDR3 contains 11 residues. V shed 4 bases and J shed 5 bases, with 9 bases lying between them. Germline CDR1 DFQATT, CDR2 SNEGSKA (reference sequence). The chain's CDR3 is CSATSSNEQYF. The DNA of the CDR3 is TGCAGTGCTACTAGTTCCAACGAGCAGTACTTC.

V is TRBV11-1 and J is TRBJ2-1; tentative D call: TRBD2 (6 bases). Germline V gene sequence: CDR1 SGHAT, CDR2 FQDESV (reference sequence). The CDR3 length is 15 residues. V was clipped by 5 bases and J by 3 bases, with 14 bases between them. CDR3 DNA: TGTGCCAGCAGCCCAGCCGGGACTCACTACAATGAGCAGTTCTTC. Its protein product is CASSPAGTHYNEQFF.

This clonotype was observed a handful of times. The chain employs TRBV4-3 and TRBJ2-7; D possibly corresponds to TRBD1 (5 bases). The CDR3 spans 17 residues. Trimming took 0 bases from V and 5 from J, leaving 20 bases between them. Germline CDR1 reads LGHNA; CDR2 reads YSLEER. CDR3 nucleotides: TGCGCCAGCAGCCAAGATGGGTCCCCAGGGCGCGCGGACGAGCAGTACTTC. As protein: CASSQDGSPGRADEQYF.

This clonotype came up many times. The chain couples TRBV11-1 to TRBJ2-3; the D gene is possibly TRBD1 (5 bases). The CDR3 runs 18 residues. CDR1 is SGHAT and CDR2 is FQDESV in the germline V gene (reference sequence). V lost 6 bases and J lost 5, with 27 bases in between. CDR3 DNA: TGTGCCAGCAGTTCCAACCGTCTGGACATTCTTTCAGGAGATACGCAGTATTTT. Translating gives CASSSNRLDILSGDTQYF.

This clonotype was detected a few times. This chain uses TRBV9 with TRBJ1-5; D unclear. The CDR3 extends over 13 amino acids. Germline CDR1 and CDR2: SGDLS and YYNGEE. Trimming took 0 bases from V and 8 from J, leaving 9 bases between them. This chain's CDR3 is CASSVDWSKPQHF. The CDR3 nucleotides read TGTGCCAGCAGCGTAGACTGGAGCAAGCCCCAGCATTTT.

The chain uses TRBV6-2 or TRBV6-3 and TRBJ2-7, with TRBD2 identical over 7 bases. This CDR3 has 14 amino acids. CDR1 and CDR2 from the germline V gene are MNHEY and SVGEGT. V gave up 3 bases and J gave up 2 bases; unmatched junction bases: 4. The CDR3 nucleotides read TGTGCCAGCAGTTATGGGGGAGGGCCCTACGAGCAGTACTTC. Translation: CASSYGGGPYEQYF.

This chain connects TRBV11-2 to TRBJ2-7; D not resolved. Germline V gene sequence: CDR1 SGHAT, CDR2 FQNNGV. The length of the CDR3 is 13 residues. V was clipped by 6 bases and J by 7 bases, with 16 bases between them. The CDR3 loop is CASRLSRSREQYF. The CDR3 nucleotides are TGTGCCAGCAGATTAAGCCGAAGTAGGGAGCAGTACTTC.

This clonotype turned up a few times. This sequence joins TRBV5-1 and TRBJ2-3; D remains ambiguous. Deletions cut 2 bases from V and 6 bases from J, with 13 bases between. Germline CDR1 and CDR2: SGHRS and YFSETQ. The CDR3 contains 14 residues. CDR3 sequence: CASSLGREMDTQYF. As DNA, the CDR3 is TGCGCCAGCAGCTTAGGAAGGGAAATGGATACGCAGTATTTT.

This clonotype was seen at least ten times. The chain employs TRBV11-2 and TRBJ2-7; D gene ambiguous. There are 16 residues in the CDR3. The germline V and J ends were trimmed by 1 base and 0 bases, with 13 bases remaining between them. From germline, CDR1 is SGHAT and CDR2 FQNNGV. In DNA, the CDR3 is TGTGCCAGCAGCTTAGTATTCGGCGGCAGCTCCTACGAGCAGTACTTC. Residues: CASSLVFGGSSYEQYF.

This clonotype came up once. The J gene is TRBJ1-4, the V gene TRBV12-3 or TRBV12-4, with 12 bases matching TRBD1. The J segment lost 7 bases and the V segment lost 5 bases, leaving 8 bases of the junction unmatched. This CDR3 region has 16 residues. The CDR3 region is CASSPGTGGGREKLFF. The CDR3 DNA reads TGTGCCAGCAGTCCCGGGACAGGGGGCGGTCGTGAAAAACTGTTTTTT.

There are a few counts of this clonotype. The rearrangement uses TRBV11-2 and TRBJ1-5; D unresolved. V was trimmed by 5 bases and J by 0 bases, leaving 5 bases between them. CDR3 length equals 13 residues. Per the germline V gene, CDR1 is SGHAT and CDR2 is FQNNGV. Here the CDR3 DNA reads TGTGCCAGCAGCCTCAATAGCAATCAGCCCCAGCATTTT. This sequence encodes CASSLNSNQPQHF.

This clonotype was observed at least ten times. This chain links TRBV9 with TRBJ1-2, with TRBD1 identical over 7 bases. The CDR3 totals 12 residues. The trim removed 4 bases at V and 8 bases at J, leaving 5 bases unmatched. CDR1 is SGDLS, CDR2 YYNGEE, per germline. CDR3 nucleotide sequence: TGTGCCAGCAGCTGGGACAGCGGGGGCTACACCTTC. This encodes CASSWDSGGYTF.

This clonotype has just a few counts. The chain recombines TRBV2 with TRBJ1-6; weak D call: TRBD1 (5 bases). Germline CDR1 reads SNHLY; CDR2 reads FYNNEI. Trimming removed 5 bases from V and 0 bases from J, with 11 bases in between. The CDR3 sequence is 16 residues long. Here the CDR3 reads CASSTGLGSYNSPLHF. As DNA, the CDR3 is TGTGCCAGCAGTACAGGCCTCGGCTCCTATAATTCACCCCTCCACTTT.

This chain connects TRBV27 to TRBJ2-5; 9 bases map to TRBD1. The germline V gene encodes CDR1 MNHEY and CDR2 SMNVEV (reference sequence). Trimming at V came to 6 bases and at J to 4 bases, leaving 6 bases not matched to a gene. The CDR3 contains 14 residues. CDR3 in amino acids: CASSPQGAGETQYF. For the CDR3, the DNA is TGTGCCAGCAGCCCACAGGGGGCTGGAGAGACCCAGTACTTC.

This clonotype came up a few times. The V and J genes are TRBV6-1 and TRBJ2-7, with 7 nucleotides matching TRBD1. This CDR3 spans 13 amino acids. J gave up 0 bases and V 8 bases, and 4 bases lay outside the gene matches. The germline gives CDR1 MNHNS, CDR2 SASEGT. The CDR3 loop is CASQTGTSYEQYF. In nucleotides, the CDR3 is TGTGCCAGCCAGACAGGGACCTCCTACGAGCAGTACTTC.

Ten or more counts support this clonotype. This chain links TRBV28 with TRBJ2-1; tentative D call: TRBD1 (5 bases). Per germline, CDR1 MDHEN and CDR2 SYDVKM. V shed 5 bases and J shed 8 bases, with 22 bases lying between them. The CDR3 has 16 residues. This CDR3 reads CASSHRGVRYGDEQFF. The CDR3 nucleotides read TGTGCCAGCAGTCATAGGGGCGTACGGTATGGCGATGAGCAGTTCTTC.